Following are 20 T cell receptor beta chains from one sample sequenced in a study of control samples from healthy donors and cancer patients. Using immunoSEQ multiplex PCR, the repertoire was profiled, and TCRdb retains in-frame clones only, with some absent. The table records 180,000 or so clones, around 92% of them present only once. Sequencing was carried out using blood. The receptors were gathered from a woman aged 25 to 39 in good health.

This sequence joins TRBV19 and TRBJ2-7; 10 nucleotides agree with TRBD1. The CDR3 contains 14 residues. The V gene end was trimmed by 3 bases and the J gene end by 4 bases; junction bases not matched to a gene: 3. Germline V gene data show CDR1 as LNHDA and CDR2 as SQIVND (reference sequence). CDR3 in amino acids: CASSMGQGLYEQYF. The CDR3, as DNA: TGTGCCAGTAGTATGGGACAGGGGCTATACGAGCAGTACTTC.

The chain links TRBV19 to TRBJ1-2; perhaps TRBD1 as D (6 bases). The length of the CDR3 is 13 residues. The germline CDR1 and CDR2 sequences are LNHDA and SQIVND (reference sequence). The V and J ends lost 4 bases and 3 bases respectively, with 9 bases between them. The CDR3 bases are TGTGCCAGTAGTAGACAGGTGTACTATGGCTACACCTTC. Translation: CASSRQVYYGYTF.

Only a few counts were recorded for this clone. This chain uses TRBV6-4 with TRBJ2-3, with 9 bases that match TRBD1. Germline CDR1 is MRHNA and CDR2 is SNTAGT. The length of the CDR3 is 15 residues. The V gene end was trimmed by 0 bases and the J gene end by 4 bases; junction bases not matched to a gene: 2. The CDR3: CASSDSGTGSDTQYF. In nucleotides, the CDR3 is TGTGCCAGCAGTGACTCCGGGACAGGGTCAGATACGCAGTATTTT.

In its sample, this clone was seen once. The V gene is TRBV24-1, the J gene TRBJ2-5; 8 bases map to TRBD1. Germline V gives CDR1 KGHDR, CDR2 SFDVKD. With 3 bases clipped from V and 5 bases from J, the junction kept 4 bases outside the gene matches. This CDR3 contains 14 residues. This CDR3 reads CATSDRTGSETQYF. For the CDR3, the DNA is TGTGCCACCAGTGATCGGACAGGGTCCGAGACCCAGTACTTC.

The chain uses TRBV9 and TRBJ2-1; 7 bases are shared with TRBD1. The CDR3 loop spans 14 amino acids. Germline V CDR1 and CDR2: SGDLS, YYNGEE. J gave up 4 bases and V 0 bases, and 1 base lay outside the gene matches. CDR3 residues: CASSVGDRYNEQFF. CDR3 DNA sequence: TGTGCCAGCAGCGTAGGGGACAGATACAATGAGCAGTTCTTC.

This sequence joins TRBV6-5 and TRBJ1-6, with TRBD1 as a possible D gene (5 bases). The CDR3 has 14 residues. Per germline, CDR1 MNHEY and CDR2 SVGAGI. V was shortened by 8 bases and J by 0 bases, with 8 bases between the two germline ends. DNA of the CDR3: TGTGCCAGCGGAGGGGACTCCTATAATTCACCCCTCCACTTT. It translates to CASGGDSYNSPLHF.

The count of this clone is one. The CDR3 loop is CASSPLAGGETQYF. The CDR3 nucleotides are TGTGCCAGCAGTCCTCTAGCGGGGGGGGAGACCCAGTACTTC. The rearrangement uses TRBV28 and TRBJ2-5, with 12 bases identical to TRBD2. Trimming removed 5 bases from V and 5 bases from J; junction bases left unmatched: 3. This CDR3 comprises 14 residues. Germline V CDR1 and CDR2: MDHEN, SYDVKM.

This clone was observed a single time. The CDR3 reads CASSNRGQGADTQYF. The CDR3, as DNA: TGTGCCAGCAGCAACCGGGGACAGGGGGCAGATACGCAGTATTTT. The chain joins TRBV7-9 to TRBJ2-3; 11 bases match TRBD1. Germline CDR1 is SEHNR and CDR2 is FQNEAQ (reference sequence). The CDR3 has 15 amino acids. Losses at the gene ends were 5 bases for V and 4 bases for J; bases not matched to a gene: 5.

The V call is TRBV6-5, the J call TRBJ1-3, with D perhaps matching TRBD1 (5 bases). There are 14 residues in the CDR3. V dropped 8 bases and J dropped 2 bases, with 13 bases sitting between them. The germline CDR1 and CDR2 sequences are MNHEY and SVGAGI. CDR3 nucleotides: TGTGCCAGCGCAGTACGGGGGGCTGGAAACACCATATATTTT. It specifies CASAVRGAGNTIYF.

The rearrangement uses TRBV5-5 and TRBJ1-4; D gene uncertain. CDR1 and CDR2 (germline): SGHKS, YYEKEE (reference sequence). The V gene lost 4 bases and the J gene lost 0 bases, with 13 bases spanning the gap. The CDR3 contains 16 residues. The CDR3 loop is CASSPGRLATNEKLFF. CDR3 bases: TGTGCCAGCAGCCCTGGGAGACTTGCAACTAATGAAAAACTGTTTTTT.

The chain uses TRBV30 and TRBJ1-5; 8 bases map to TRBD1. With 0 bases clipped from V and 0 bases from J, the junction kept 4 bases outside the gene matches. CDR1 and CDR2 from the germline V gene are GTSNPN and SVGIG (reference sequence). The CDR3 covers 16 residues. The chain's CDR3 is CAWSVQGEYSNQPQHF. CDR3 bases: TGTGCCTGGAGTGTACAGGGGGAATATAGCAATCAGCCCCAGCATTTT.

The count of this clone is one. The J gene is TRBJ2-1, the V gene TRBV4-3; D remains ambiguous. The CDR3 runs 15 residues. V gave up 0 bases and J gave up 1 base, with 7 bases separating them. CDR1 is LGHNA, CDR2 YSLEER, per germline. The CDR3 region has the DNA TGCGCCAGCAGCCAAGATCGGATTTCCTACAATGAGCAGTTCTTC. Residues: CASSQDRISYNEQFF.

The chain uses TRBV6-4 and TRBJ2-6; 7 bases agree with TRBD2. CDR1 and CDR2 (germline): MRHNA, SNTAGT. Trimming at V came to 1 base and at J to 9 bases, leaving 3 bases not matched to a gene. The CDR3 consists of 14 residues. CDR3 coding DNA: TGTGCCAGCAGTGACTGGGAGGGAGGCAACGTCCTGACTTTC. It specifies CASSDWEGGNVLTF.

The V call is TRBV30, the J call TRBJ1-2; D is possibly TRBD1 (6 bases). Germline V CDR1 and CDR2: GTSNPN, SVGIG (reference sequence). The V gene lost 0 bases and the J gene lost 5 bases, with 13 bases spanning the gap. The CDR3 covers 14 residues. DNA for the CDR3: TGTGCCTGGAGTGTACGAGACAGGTTTTATGGCTACACCTTC. Translating gives CAWSVRDRFYGYTF.

The chain is built from TRBV7-3 and TRBJ1-1; D is ambiguous. CDR3 size: 11 residues. Trimming left V 4 bases short and J 7 bases short, with 7 bases between. Germline assignment: CDR1 SGHTA and CDR2 FQGTGA. In DNA, the CDR3 is TGTGCCAGCAGCTCAACGGTTGAAGCTTTCTTT. Amino acid sequence: CASSSTVEAFF.

The chain links TRBV11-3 to TRBJ2-2; D is perhaps TRBD1 or TRBD2 (5 bases each). Germline CDR1 and CDR2: SGHNT and YENEEA. The CDR3 consists of 15 residues. The V gene lost 0 bases and the J gene lost 6 bases, with 11 bases spanning the gap. The CDR3 DNA follows: TGTGCCAGCAGCTTAGATTCCCTGGGGGCCGGGGAGCTGTTTTTT. Its protein is CASSLDSLGAGELFF.

This sequence joins TRBV10-3 and TRBJ1-1; 8 positions agree with TRBD1. Trimming removed 8 bases from V and 1 base from J; junction bases left unmatched: 6. This CDR3 region has 14 residues. Germline lookup yields CDR1 ENHRY and CDR2 SYGVKD. CDR3 nucleotide sequence: TGTGCCATCGGGGAAGACAGGGGGAACACTGAAGCTTTCTTT. It encodes CAIGEDRGNTEAFF.

Concerning this clone itself: Other DNA sequences from this sample encode an identical CDR3 as well. DNA of the CDR3: TGCGCCAGCAGCTCAGGGGGGCGTACCGGGGAGCTGTTTTTT. Protein sequence: CASSSGGRTGELFF. This sequence joins TRBV5-1 and TRBJ2-2, with a tentative D call TRBD1 (7 bases). Per the germline V gene, CDR1 is SGHRS and CDR2 is YFSETQ. Trimming shortened V by 3 bases and J by 5 bases, and 11 bases separated the two germline ends. This CDR3 is 14 amino acids long. Drawing the rest from reference TRBV5-1 and TRBJ2-2, the complete variable domain is KAGVTQTPRYLIKTRGQQVTLSCSPISGHRSVSWYQQTPGQGLQFLFEYFSETQRNKGNFPGRFSGRQFSNSRSEMNVSTLELGDSALYLCASSSGGRTGELFFGEGSRLTVL.

In regard to this clone: This CDR3 is also generated by other DNA sequences in the sample. The chain has TRBV6-2 or TRBV6-3 and TRBJ2-1; the match to TRBD1 covers 7 bases. Germline CDR1 reads MNHEY; CDR2 reads SVGEGT. This CDR3 has 14 amino acids. With 0 bases clipped from V and 4 bases from J, the junction kept 0 bases outside the gene matches. CDR3 residues: CASSYSTGYNEQFF. The CDR3, as DNA: TGTGCCAGCAGTTACTCGACAGGGTACAATGAGCAGTTCTTC.

V and J are TRBV6-5 and TRBJ2-7; 7 positions match TRBD1. The length of the CDR3 is 14 residues. Germline V lookup: CDR1 MNHEY, CDR2 SVGAGI. The CDR3 loop is CGSSRTGLFYEQYF. The CDR3 DNA reads TGTGGGTCCTCCAGGACAGGCCTCTTCTACGAGCAGTACTTC.